This entry features one TCR beta chain sequence. The data originate from a study of technical replicates of blood from a few donors. Sequencing was performed with immunoSEQ multiplex PCR; in TCRdb, only in-frame clones are kept and a portion is missing. The repertoire holds 50,000 or so clones, 80% to 95% seen once, with 3.9% in the top ten. The CDR3 extends over 14 amino acids. The germline V gene has CDR1 MNHEY and CDR2 SMNVEV (reference sequence). Trimming removed 3 bases at V and 7 bases at J, with 13 bases between. Sequenced input: PBMCs. This chain connects TRBV27 to TRBJ1-5; D gene unclear. This TCR came from a human donor in good health. Some clones in this sample may be carry-over from other donors' samples. CDR3 DNA sequence: TGTGCCAGCAGTTTCTTGGGAGCCGACCAGCCCCAGCATTTT. Residues: CASSFLGADQPQHF.